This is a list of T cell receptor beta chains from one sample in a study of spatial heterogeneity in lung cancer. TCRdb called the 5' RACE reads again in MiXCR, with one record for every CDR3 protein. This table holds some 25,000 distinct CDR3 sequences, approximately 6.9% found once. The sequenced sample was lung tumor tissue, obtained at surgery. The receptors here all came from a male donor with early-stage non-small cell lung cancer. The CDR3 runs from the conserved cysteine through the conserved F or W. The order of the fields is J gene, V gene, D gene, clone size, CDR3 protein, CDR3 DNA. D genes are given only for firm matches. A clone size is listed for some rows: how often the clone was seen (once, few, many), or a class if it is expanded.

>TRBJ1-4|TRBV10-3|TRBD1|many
CAISDWDRASEKLFF
TGTGCCATCAGTGACTGGGACAGGGCGTCCGAAAAACTGTTTTTT
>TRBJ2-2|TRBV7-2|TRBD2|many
CASSKGTSGYGELFF
TGTGCCAGCAGCAAAGGGACTAGCGGCTACGGGGAGCTGTTTTTT
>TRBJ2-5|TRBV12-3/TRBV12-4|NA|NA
CASSRDGQALETQYF
TGTGCCAGCAGCCGGGACGGCCAGGCGTTAGAGACCCAGTACTTC
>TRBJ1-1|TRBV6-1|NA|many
CASSERSQNTEAFF
TGTGCCAGCAGTGAACGGTCGCAGAACACTGAAGCTTTCTTT
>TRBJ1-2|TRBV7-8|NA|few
CASSLRTVDHYGYTF
TGTGCCAGCAGCTTAAGGACAGTGGATCACTATGGCTACACCTTC
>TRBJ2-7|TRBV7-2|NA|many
CASSPRRGEQYF
TGTGCCAGCAGCCCCCGGAGGGGAGAGCAGTACTTC
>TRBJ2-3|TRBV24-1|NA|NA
CATRGHLSTDTQYF
TGTGCCACCAGGGGACATTTGAGCACAGATACGCAGTATTTT
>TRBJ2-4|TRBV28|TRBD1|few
CASSLQGVSDIQYF
TGTGCCAGCAGTTTACAGGGGGTCAGTGACATTCAGTACTTC
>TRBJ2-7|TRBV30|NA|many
CAWSVAGNSYEQYF
TGTGCCTGGAGTGTTGCAGGGAACTCCTACGAGCAGTACTTC
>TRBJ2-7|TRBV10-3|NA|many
CAIKEQGTDEQYF
TGTGCCATCAAAGAACAGGGCACCGACGAGCAGTACTTC
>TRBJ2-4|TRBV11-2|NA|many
CASSPAENIQYF
TGTGCCAGCAGCCCTGCTGAAAACATTCAGTACTTC
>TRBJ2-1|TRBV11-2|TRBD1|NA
CASSLGFRDRGGEQFF
TGTGCCAGCAGCTTAGGATTCCGGGACAGGGGAGGGGAGCAGTTCTTC
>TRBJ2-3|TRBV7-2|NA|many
CASSLARTTADTQYF
TGTGCCAGCAGCTTAGCGCGGACTACAGCAGATACGCAGTATTTT
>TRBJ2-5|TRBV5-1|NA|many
CASRRGIQETQYF
TGCGCCAGCAGACGTGGGATCCAAGAGACCCAGTACTTC
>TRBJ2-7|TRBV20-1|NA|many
CSASTQATYEQYF
TGCAGTGCTAGTACCCAGGCCACCTACGAGCAGTACTTC
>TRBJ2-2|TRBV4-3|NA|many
CASSQEQLIGELFF
TGCGCCAGCAGCCAAGAACAGTTGATCGGGGAGCTGTTTTTT